Below are 21 T cell receptor beta chains sequenced from a single sample in a study of OX40 agonist ivuxolimab in advanced cancers. The protocol was immunoSEQ multiplex PCR, while the TCRdb copy is restricted to in-frame clones and leaves out a portion. In the table there are fewer than 95,000 clones, around nine tenths of which are singletons. The sequencing here drew on CD4+ or CD8+ T cells sorted from blood, taken in a trial of the OX40 agonist ivuxolimab. The receptors derive from an adult with an advanced solid tumor such as melanoma, head and neck, liver or kidney cancer.

The chain recombines TRBV5-6 with TRBJ1-5, with TRBD1 identical over 9 bases. This CDR3 spans 15 amino acids. After removal of 4 bases from V and 3 bases from J, the junction contained 5 bases not matched to a gene. Germline V CDR1 and CDR2: SGHDT, YYEEEE. In DNA, the CDR3 is TGTGCCAGCAGCCTGCGGACAGGGGTCAATCAGCCCCAGCATTTT. Protein sequence: CASSLRTGVNQPQHF.

The V gene is TRBV11-3, the J gene TRBJ2-1; 7 bases are shared with TRBD2. Germline V gene data show CDR1 as SGHNT and CDR2 as YENEEA. The CDR3 contains 14 residues. The V gene end was trimmed by 8 bases and the J gene end by 9 bases; junction bases not matched to a gene: 13. The CDR3 is CASLLTSVVGEQFF. DNA for the CDR3: TGTGCCAGCCTTCTAACTAGCGTCGTTGGTGAGCAGTTCTTC.

The V gene is TRBV10-3, the J gene TRBJ2-2; TRBD1 matches 7 bases. Trimming cost V 6 bases and J 3 bases; bases outside gene matches: 4. This CDR3 has 14 residues. In germline, CDR1 is ENHRY, CDR2 SYGVKD. This chain's CDR3 is CAIRQGRDTGELFF. In DNA, the CDR3 is TGTGCCATCAGACAGGGGCGGGACACCGGGGAGCTGTTTTTT.

The chain recombines TRBV7-9 with TRBJ2-1, with TRBD1 matching over 7 bases. V lost 3 bases to trimming and J lost 8 bases; unmatched junction nucleotides: 4. Germline V CDR1 and CDR2: SEHNR, FQNEAQ (reference sequence). The CDR3 is made up of 13 amino acids. The CDR3 DNA is TGTGCCAGCAGCTTTATAGGGGGCGATGAGCAGTTCTTC. Translation: CASSFIGGDEQFF.

This sequence joins TRBV7-6 and TRBJ2-5, with D unresolved. With 5 bases removed from V and 4 bases from J, the gap between germline ends came to 5 bases. The CDR3 is 11 residues long. CDR1 and CDR2 (germline): SGHVS, FNYEAQ. DNA for the CDR3: TGTGCCAGCAGCCCTCTAGAGACCCAGTACTTC. Translated, it gives CASSPLETQYF.

J is TRBJ1-1 and V is TRBV6-5, with TRBD1 as a possible D gene (6 bases). The V gene's germline CDR1 is MNHEY and CDR2 SVGAGI. The CDR3 loop spans 15 amino acids. Trimming removed 4 bases from V and 7 bases from J, with 19 bases in between. The CDR3 region has the DNA TGTGCCAGCAGTTTACAGGGAGGGGTTGAGGGTGAAGCTTTCTTT. Translation: CASSLQGGVEGEAFF.

The V and J genes are TRBV5-1 and TRBJ1-1; 7 nucleotides align to TRBD1. CDR1 and CDR2 (germline): SGHRS, YFSETQ. CDR3 size: 14 residues. Unmatched junction bases numbered 6, after V lost 1 base and J lost 6 bases. The CDR3 protein is CASSLLEGASEAFF. The CDR3 nucleotides read TGCGCCAGCAGCTTGTTAGAGGGGGCGTCTGAAGCTTTCTTT.

This sequence joins TRBV5-4 and TRBJ2-1; TRBD2 matches 12 bases. The J segment lost 9 bases and the V segment lost 3 bases, leaving 7 bases of the junction unmatched. The germline gives CDR1 SGHNT, CDR2 YYREEE (reference sequence). The CDR3 sequence is 15 residues long. Written as DNA, the CDR3 is TGTGCCAGCAGCTCCAAGACTAGCGGGAGAGTTGAGCAGTTCTTC. Its protein is CASSSKTSGRVEQFF.

The sample holds one count of this clone. This rearrangement joins TRBV6-5 to TRBJ1-2; a weak D match, TRBD1 (5 bases). V lost 2 bases to trimming and J lost 6 bases, with 10 bases between them. This CDR3 spans 13 amino acids. Germline-derived CDR1 and CDR2 are MNHEY and SVGAGI. In nucleotides, the CDR3 is TGTGCCAGCAGTTACACGTCAGGGAATGGCTACACCTTC. It specifies CASSYTSGNGYTF.

The chain employs TRBV4-3 and TRBJ2-1; D may be TRBD2 (6 bases). The ends were cut back, 4 bases at V and 4 bases at J, with 14 bases in the middle. This CDR3 is 15 amino acids long. The germline CDR1 and CDR2 sequences are LGHNA and YSLEER. For the CDR3, the DNA is TGCGCCAGCAGCCGCCTGGCGGGACGATACAATGAGCAGTTCTTC. Translating it yields CASSRLAGRYNEQFF.

The genes are TRBV6-5 and TRBJ1-1; the D is unclear. V was cut by 2 bases and J by 5 bases, with 15 bases left in between. Germline loops: CDR1 MNHEY, CDR2 SVGAGI. The CDR3 contains 15 residues. This CDR3 is CASSYRTDLGTEAFF. The CDR3 DNA sequence: TGTGCCAGCAGTTACCGGACCGATCTGGGGACTGAAGCTTTCTTT.

The chain employs TRBV7-9 and TRBJ1-1; D is undetermined. V lost 0 bases, J lost 1 base, and 3 bases lay in between. Germline V gene lookup returns CDR1 SEHNR and CDR2 FQNEAQ (reference sequence). CDR3 length: 13 amino acids. CDR3 amino acids: CASSLAANTEAFF. The CDR3 nucleotides read TGTGCCAGCAGCTTAGCAGCGAACACTGAAGCTTTCTTT.

V is TRBV5-1 and J is TRBJ2-3, with TRBD2 as a possible D gene (7 bases). The CDR3 sequence is 15 residues long. Per germline, CDR1 SGHRS and CDR2 YFSETQ. V was shortened by 2 bases and J by 1 base, with 11 bases between the two germline ends. The CDR3 bases are TGCGCCAGCAGCTTAGGGGGGGCCGGCACAGATACGCAGTATTTT. It codes for CASSLGGAGTDTQYF.

The chain links TRBV7-2 to TRBJ2-3; no clear D gene. The germline V and J ends were trimmed by 5 bases and 2 bases, with 20 bases remaining between them. CDR1 is SGHTA and CDR2 is FQGNSA in the germline V gene. The CDR3 length is 17 residues. The CDR3 spells CASSLTRAIPDTDTQYF. The CDR3 DNA is TGTGCCAGCAGCCTCACTCGGGCAATCCCTGACACAGATACGCAGTATTTT.

The J gene is TRBJ1-1, the V gene TRBV28; D remains unclear. The ends were cut back, 2 bases at V and 3 bases at J, with 7 bases in the middle. The CDR3 loop spans 13 amino acids. The germline V gene encodes CDR1 MDHEN and CDR2 SYDVKM. CDR3 sequence: CASSLDGYTEAFF. CDR3 nucleotide sequence: TGTGCCAGCAGTTTAGACGGATACACTGAAGCTTTCTTT.

The chain carries TRBV5-1 and TRBJ2-1, with D perhaps matching TRBD2 (6 bases). Germline-derived CDR1 and CDR2 are SGHRS and YFSETQ. V was trimmed by 0 bases and J by 5 bases, leaving 9 bases between them. The CDR3 runs to 14 residues. Written as DNA, the CDR3 is TGCGCCAGCAGCTTGGTTGGCGGGAACAATGAGCAGTTCTTC. Its protein is CASSLVGGNNEQFF.

The V gene is TRBV7-9, the J gene TRBJ2-1, with 7 bases aligning to TRBD2. Looked up from germline, CDR1 is SEHNR and CDR2 is FQNEAQ (reference sequence). V lost 0 bases, J lost 7 bases, and 6 bases stayed unmatched. This CDR3 comprises 15 residues. The CDR3 sequence is CASSLAGGWRNEQFF. CDR3 sequence (DNA): TGTGCCAGCAGCTTAGCGGGAGGGTGGCGGAATGAGCAGTTCTTC.

The V call is TRBV7-2, the J call TRBJ2-5, with 7 nucleotides matching TRBD1. Germline V gene data show CDR1 as SGHTA and CDR2 as FQGNSA. This CDR3 is 13 amino acids long. V lost 5 bases and J lost 5; bases outside the gene matches: 5. The CDR3 reads CASSKGQRETQYF. The CDR3 DNA sequence: TGTGCCAGCAGCAAGGGACAGCGCGAGACCCAGTACTTC.

The chain has TRBV5-5 and TRBJ2-7, with D perhaps TRBD1 or TRBD2 (6 bases each). CDR3 length: 13 amino acids. The germline V gene encodes CDR1 SGHKS and CDR2 YYEKEE (reference sequence). The V end lost 0 bases, the J end lost 5 bases, and 9 bases lay between the germline ends. CDR3 bases: TGTGCCAGCAGCTTGGTGAGGGGGGACGAGCAGTACTTC. Protein: CASSLVRGDEQYF.

The chain combines TRBV14 with TRBJ2-1; a weak D match, TRBD2 (6 bases). CDR1 is SGHDN and CDR2 is FVKESK in the germline V gene. With 4 bases removed from V and 6 bases from J, the gap between germline ends came to 10 bases. This CDR3 contains 13 residues. The CDR3 region is CASSPVGGNEQFF. The CDR3 DNA sequence: TGTGCCAGCAGCCCGGTCGGGGGCAATGAGCAGTTCTTC.

DNA of the CDR3: TGTGCCAGCAGCTTAATGGCAGGGGACGTACTTAGCTACACCTTC. It yields the protein CASSLMAGDVLSYTF. The chain recombines TRBV5-5 with TRBJ1-2, with a possible D match to TRBD1 (6 bases). CDR3 length equals 15 residues. The V end was cut by 2 bases, the J end by 9 bases, with 20 bases between. Germline CDR1 and CDR2: SGHKS and YYEKEE (reference sequence).